What follows are 22 T cell receptor beta chains derived from one specimen sequenced in a study of CD8 T cells in ankylosing spondylitis. TCRdb processed the 5' RACE reads anew with MiXCR; each CDR3 protein has one entry. The sample yields approximately 400,000 distinct CDR3 sequences, more than 15% seen once. No antigen has been assigned to these receptors. Findings of the study overall: Ankylosing spondylitis blood appeared to carry a characteristic TCR beta motif of roughly eight highly homologous variants.

The sequencing sample was made of blood, either unsorted or a sorted T cell fraction (not recorded which). The origin of the receptors is a male donor with ankylosing spondylitis.

Ten or more counts support this clonotype. The genes are TRBV24-1 and TRBJ2-3, with 10 nucleotides matching TRBD2. This CDR3 comprises 15 residues. J gave up 1 base and V 9 bases, and 6 bases lay outside the gene matches. The germline gives CDR1 KGHDR, CDR2 SFDVKD. CDR3 in DNA: TGTGCCACCGGCCTAGCGGGAGTAGGCACAGATACGCAGTATTTT. Translated, it gives CATGLAGVGTDTQYF.

This clonotype appeared many times. This chain links TRBV12-3 or TRBV12-4 with TRBJ1-6, with a weak D call TRBD1 (6 bases). The V gene lost 3 bases and the J gene lost 8 bases, with 11 bases spanning the gap. The CDR3 contains 14 residues. CDR3 protein: CASSFRGRDSPLHF. The CDR3 DNA sequence: TGTGCCAGCAGTTTTCGGGGGCGGGATTCACCCCTCCACTTT.

In nucleotides, the CDR3 is TGTGCCAGCAGTTTAGGTCCGGGACAGGGGAAGTACTATGGCTACACCTTC. Its translation is CASSLGPGQGKYYGYTF. The chain is built from TRBV12-3 or TRBV12-4 and TRBJ1-2; TRBD1 aligns across 10 bases. CDR3 length: 17 residues. V lost 1 base to trimming and J lost 3 bases; unmatched junction nucleotides: 8.

There are a few counts of this clonotype. This rearrangement joins TRBV7-9 to TRBJ2-7; tentatively, D is TRBD1 (5 bases). The CDR3 is made up of 15 amino acids. V dropped 7 bases and J dropped 0 bases, with 16 bases sitting between them. In germline, CDR1 is SEHNR, CDR2 FQNEAQ (reference sequence). Here the CDR3 DNA reads TGTGCCAGCACGACAATCCAGGGCAACTCCTACGAGCAGTACTTC. This encodes CASTTIQGNSYEQYF. The full variable domain, its missing parts supplied by reference TRBV7-9 and TRBJ2-7, is DTGVSQNPRHKITKRGQNVTFRCDPISEHNRLYWYRQTLGQGPEFLTYFQNEAQLEKSRLLSDRFSAERPKGSFSTLEIQRTEQGDSAMYLCASTTIQGNSYEQYFGPGTRLTVT.

This clonotype was counted only a few times. The J gene is TRBJ2-1, the V gene TRBV7-9; D gene unclear. The V gene lost 3 bases and the J gene lost 6 bases, with 15 bases spanning the gap. Per germline, CDR1 SEHNR and CDR2 FQNEAQ (reference sequence). This CDR3 is 15 amino acids long. CDR3 sequence reads: CASSFNSQASNEQFF. The CDR3 DNA is TGTGCCAGCAGCTTTAACTCCCAAGCGTCCAATGAGCAGTTCTTC.

This chain connects TRBV9 to TRBJ2-2, with a tentative D call TRBD2 (6 bases). The germline V gene has CDR1 SGDLS and CDR2 YYNGEE. V lost 5 bases, J lost 7 bases, and 12 bases lay in between. The CDR3 consists of 13 residues. The CDR3 nucleotides are TGTGCCAGCAGGGAGGGGACGGACGGGGAGCTGTTTTTT. This gives the protein CASREGTDGELFF.

The V call is TRBV5-1, the J call TRBJ1-1; no firm D call. In germline, CDR1 is SGHRS, CDR2 YFSETQ. V dropped 2 bases and J dropped 1 base, with 9 bases sitting between them. CDR3 length equals 14 residues. Written as DNA, the CDR3 is TGCGCCAGCAGCTTAGACGTGCCGAACACTGAAGCTTTCTTT. Its protein product is CASSLDVPNTEAFF.

The gene calls are TRBV5-5 and TRBJ1-2; tentative D call: TRBD1 (6 bases). Looked up from germline, CDR1 is SGHKS and CDR2 is YYEKEE (reference sequence). V was shortened by 3 bases and J by 1 base, with 16 bases between the two germline ends. The CDR3 consists of 16 residues. The CDR3 is CASSSGGAGGNYGYTF. Written as DNA, the CDR3 is TGTGCCAGCAGCTCTGGGGGGGCAGGTGGTAACTATGGCTACACCTTC.

Ten or more counts support this clonotype. This chain links TRBV5-5 with TRBJ2-7; 9 bases match TRBD1. Germline CDR1 SGHKS, CDR2 YYEKEE (reference sequence). The CDR3 runs to 13 residues. The junction had 9 bases not matched to a gene; V was cut back by 4 bases and J by 10 bases. CDR3 residues: CASSIGQGPRQYF. CDR3 in DNA: TGTGCCAGCAGCATAGGACAGGGGCCGCGTCAGTACTTC.

The chain couples TRBV29-1 to TRBJ2-1; D is uncertain. CDR3 length: 13 amino acids. V lost 7 bases and J 4 bases, leaving 14 bases between the germline ends. The germline CDR1 and CDR2 sequences are SQVTM and ANQGSEA. This chain's CDR3 is CSGSPLRYNEQFF. The DNA for the CDR3 is TGCAGCGGAAGCCCCCTAAGGTACAATGAGCAGTTCTTC.

This clonotype was counted a few times. V is TRBV20-1 and J is TRBJ2-5, with no clear D. Germline CDR1 DFQATT, CDR2 SNEGSKA (reference sequence). The CDR3 covers 8 residues. Trimming left V 7 bases short and J 7 bases short, with 4 bases between. The CDR3 sequence: CSVGTQYF. The DNA of the CDR3 is TGCAGTGTGGGGACCCAGTACTTC.

CDR3 amino acids: CASSSRDTRTYGYTF. Here the CDR3 DNA reads TGTGCCAGCAGCTCACGGGACACCCGAACCTATGGCTACACCTTC. The chain couples TRBV3-1 to TRBJ1-2; D may be TRBD1 (6 bases). CDR3 length: 15 residues. Trimming cost V 5 bases and J 4 bases, with 17 bases left between them. CDR1 LGHDT and CDR2 YNNKEL come from the germline V gene (reference sequence).

The chain couples TRBV6-5 to TRBJ2-7; D unclear. V was clipped by 0 bases and J by 1 base, with 4 bases between them. CDR3 length: 13 residues. CDR1 and CDR2 (germline): MNHEY, SVGAGI. CDR3 coding DNA: TGTGCCAGCAGTTACTCCCCTTCCTACGAGCAGTACTTC. It codes for CASSYSPSYEQYF.

CDR3 sequence reads: CASSPREGGYTF. CDR3 DNA sequence: TGTGCCAGCAGTCCCCGGGAAGGTGGCTACACCTTC. The rearrangement links TRBV7-9 to TRBJ1-2; D not resolved. Germline V lookup: CDR1 SEHNR, CDR2 FQNEAQ (reference sequence). Trimming stripped 6 bases from V and 7 bases from J, with 12 bases between. This CDR3 contains 12 residues.

The chain carries TRBV6-1 and TRBJ1-1; a weak D match, TRBD1 (5 bases). Germline V CDR1 and CDR2: MNHNS, SASEGT. The V and J ends lost 3 bases and 6 bases respectively, with 5 bases between them. The CDR3 length is 11 residues. The CDR3 sequence is CASSEGAEAFF. The DNA of the CDR3 is TGTGCCAGCAGTGAGGGGGCTGAAGCTTTCTTT.

J is TRBJ1-1 and V is TRBV6-2 or TRBV6-3; D unclear. This CDR3 comprises 11 residues. The germline V gene has CDR1 MNHEY and CDR2 SVGEGT. Trimming left V 6 bases short and J 7 bases short, with 9 bases between. This CDR3 reads CASRDLIEAFF. The CDR3 DNA sequence: TGTGCCAGCAGGGATCTGATTGAAGCTTTCTTT.

This clonotype was detected ten times or more. The chain joins TRBV14 to TRBJ2-1, with TRBD2 identical over 8 bases. With 6 bases clipped from V and 0 bases from J, the junction kept 4 bases outside the gene matches. Germline V gene sequence: CDR1 SGHDN, CDR2 FVKESK. This CDR3 comprises 15 residues. The CDR3 nucleotides are TGTGCCAGCAGAATAGCGGGGAGCTCCTACAATGAGCAGTTCTTC. It specifies CASRIAGSSYNEQFF.

This clonotype was observed many times. The J gene is TRBJ2-5, the V gene TRBV7-2; tentatively, D is TRBD1 (5 bases). The CDR3 is 17 amino acids. V shed 5 bases and J shed 1 base, with 20 bases lying between them. Looked up from germline, CDR1 is SGHTA and CDR2 is FQGNSA. CDR3 region: CASSLPSYDRPQETQYF. The DNA of the CDR3 is TGTGCCAGCAGCCTTCCTTCCTACGACAGACCCCAAGAGACCCAGTACTTC.

In this sample, this clonotype turned up many times. The chain employs TRBV12-3 or TRBV12-4 and TRBJ2-1; D remains unclear. Trimming took off 4 bases at V and 3 bases at J, with 13 bases between the two ends. The CDR3 runs to 15 residues. In nucleotides, the CDR3 is TGTGCCAGCAGTTCCCAGGATTGGTTCTACAATGAGCAGTTCTTC. It is translated as CASSSQDWFYNEQFF.

V is TRBV20-1 and J is TRBJ2-3; D is possibly TRBD1 or TRBD2 (5 bases each). V was cut by 6 bases and J by 2 bases, with 15 bases left in between. Looked up from germline, CDR1 is DFQATT and CDR2 is SNEGSKA (reference sequence). This CDR3 spans 14 amino acids. The CDR3 bases are TGCAGTGCCCTCGGTGGGACCTTCACAGATACGCAGTATTTT. This sequence encodes CSALGGTFTDTQYF.

The J gene is TRBJ2-1, the V gene TRBV11-2, with 12 bases identical to TRBD2. CDR1 and CDR2 from the germline V gene are SGHAT and FQNNGV. V shed 5 bases, J shed 0 bases, and the junction held 11 bases outside the gene matches. The CDR3 spans 19 residues. This CDR3 is CASSPRGLAGLSSYNEQFF. Written as DNA, the CDR3 is TGTGCCAGCAGCCCCCGGGGACTAGCGGGCCTGAGCTCCTACAATGAGCAGTTCTTC.

This chain links TRBV20-1 with TRBJ2-1, with D unclear. The ends were cut back, 2 bases at V and 0 bases at J, with 11 bases in the middle. The CDR3 has 15 residues. In germline, CDR1 is DFQATT, CDR2 SNEGSKA (reference sequence). The CDR3 sequence: CSARYTVLSYNEQFF. The CDR3, as DNA: TGCAGTGCTAGATACACGGTTCTCTCCTACAATGAGCAGTTCTTC.